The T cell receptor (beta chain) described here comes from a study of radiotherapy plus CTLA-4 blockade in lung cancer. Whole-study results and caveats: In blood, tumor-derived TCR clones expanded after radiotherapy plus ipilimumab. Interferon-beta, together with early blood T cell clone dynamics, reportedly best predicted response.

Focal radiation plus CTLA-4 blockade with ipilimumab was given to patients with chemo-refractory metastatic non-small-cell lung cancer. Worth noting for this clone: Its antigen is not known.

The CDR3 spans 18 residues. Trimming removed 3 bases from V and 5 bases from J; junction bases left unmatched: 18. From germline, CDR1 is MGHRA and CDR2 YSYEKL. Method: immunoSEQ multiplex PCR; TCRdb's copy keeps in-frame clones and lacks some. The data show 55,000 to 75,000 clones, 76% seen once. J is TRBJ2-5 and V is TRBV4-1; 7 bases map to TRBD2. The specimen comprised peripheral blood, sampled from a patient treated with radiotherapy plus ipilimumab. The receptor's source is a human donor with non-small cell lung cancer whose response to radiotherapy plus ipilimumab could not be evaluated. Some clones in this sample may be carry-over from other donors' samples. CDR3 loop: CASSQRSGLRGWGETQYF. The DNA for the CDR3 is TGCGCCAGCAGCCAGCGTTCGGGGTTGCGGGGGTGGGGGGAGACCCAGTACTTC.